The clone carrying this TCR beta chain showed up just a few times. The entry originates in a study of blood T cell repertoires in COVID-19. Sequenced by immunoSEQ multiplex PCR; TCRdb stores in-frame clones only, minus some. The repertoire holds about 210,000 clones, around 84% seen once, with approximately 10% in the top ten. Germline CDR1 reads SGHTS; CDR2 reads YDEGEE. V gave up 0 bases and J gave up 0 bases; unmatched junction bases: 2. This CDR3 spans 15 amino acids. Sequenced: peripheral blood. This sequence was found in a man aged 50-60 years with active or convalescent COVID-19. J is TRBJ1-1 and V is TRBV5-8; 7 nucleotides align to TRBD1. The CDR3 is CASSLGQGVNTEAFF. CDR3 in DNA: TGTGCCAGCAGCTTGGGGCAGGGGGTGAACACTGAAGCTTTCTTT. The full variable domain, its missing parts supplied by reference TRBV5-8 and TRBJ1-1, is EAGVTQSPTHLIKTRGQQATLRCSPISGHTSVYWYQQALGLGLQFLLWYDEGEERNRGNFPPRFSGRQFPNYSSELNVNALELEDSALYLCASSLGQGVNTEAFFGQGTRLTVV.